This TCR beta chain was obtained from a study of T cells in localized non-small cell lung cancer. In this sample, this clone turned up once. Trimming left V 4 bases short and J 0 bases short, with 11 bases between. Per the germline V gene, CDR1 is SGDLS and CDR2 is YYNGEE. This CDR3 comprises 15 residues. Assay: immunoSEQ multiplex PCR; the TCRdb copy retains only in-frame clones and omits some. Among 25,000 or so clones listed, 80% to 85% were seen once. Sequenced here: peripheral blood, sampled before any cancer treatment. The receptor's source is a woman between 35 and 70 years old with stage I lung adenocarcinoma. This chain links TRBV9 with TRBJ1-3, with D unclear. The CDR3 loop is CASSLDTNSGNTIYF. The CDR3 DNA reads as TGTGCCAGCAGCCTCGACACCAACTCTGGAAACACCATATATTTT.